These 10 T cell receptor beta chains were sequenced from one sample in a study of T cell responses to AZD1222 COVID-19 vaccine. Here immunoSEQ multiplex PCR was the method, and the copy in TCRdb shows in-frame clones only, minus some. Of about 140,000 clones listed, 92% are singletons. The starting material was peripheral blood, obtained 28 days after the second AZD1222 dose. Receptor source: an adult who received the AZD1222 COVID-19 vaccine.

V usage is TRBV7-8 and J usage is TRBJ1-1, with D maybe TRBD1 (5 bases). Germline V lookup: CDR1 SGHVS, CDR2 FQNEAQ. This CDR3 contains 17 residues. V lost 2 bases to trimming and J lost 0 bases, with 16 bases between them. The CDR3 protein is CASSLLGHSGVNTEAFF. In DNA form, the CDR3 reads TGTGCCAGCAGCTTACTAGGACACAGTGGGGTGAACACTGAAGCTTTCTTT.

V usage is TRBV19 and J usage is TRBJ1-2, with D unresolved. This CDR3 spans 16 amino acids. Trimming left V 7 bases short and J 7 bases short, with 25 bases between. CDR1 LNHDA and CDR2 SQIVND come from the germline V gene (reference sequence). DNA of the CDR3: TGTGCCAGTACCGCCGGCAGGTATGGTCTTCTAGTTGGCTACACCTTC. Translated: CASTAGRYGLLVGYTF. Supplemented by reference TRBV19 and TRBJ1-2, the full variable domain reads DGGITQSPKYLFRKEGQNVTLSCEQNLNHDAMYWYRQDPGQGLRLIYYSQIVNDFQKGDIAEGYSVSREKKESFPLTVTSAQKNPTAFYLCASTAGRYGLLVGYTFGSGTRLTVV.

This sequence joins TRBV10-1 and TRBJ2-7; 7 positions agree with TRBD1. CDR1 WNHNN and CDR2 SYGVQD come from the germline V gene (reference sequence). The CDR3 is made up of 14 amino acids. V lost 5 bases and J lost 4; bases outside the gene matches: 8. In nucleotides, the CDR3 is TGCGCCAGCAGTCCCCCGGGACAGCCTTACGAGCAGTACTTC. This gives the protein CASSPPGQPYEQYF.

About this clone: At one end, the junction sequence differs from germline, possibly due to a read error. CDR3 in DNA: TGTGCTAGCAGCTTAGGACCCGGCAATGAGCAGTTCTTC. Translated: CASSLGPGNEQFF. The V gene is TRBV7-7, the J gene TRBJ2-1; D is ambiguous. The germline CDR1 and CDR2 sequences are SSHAT and FNYEAQ (reference sequence). The CDR3 has 13 amino acids.

This clone was observed a few times. This chain uses TRBV19 with TRBJ1-1; D not certain. Trimming took off 5 bases at V and 1 base at J, with 8 bases between the two ends. CDR1 and CDR2 from the germline V gene are LNHDA and SQIVND (reference sequence). The CDR3 has 13 residues. The CDR3: CASSAQPNTEAFF. The CDR3 nucleotides are TGTGCCAGTAGTGCACAGCCGAACACTGAAGCTTTCTTT. The full variable domain, in which reference TRBV19 and TRBJ1-1 provide the parts outside the CDR3, is DGGITQSPKYLFRKEGQNVTLSCEQNLNHDAMYWYRQDPGQGLRLIYYSQIVNDFQKGDIAEGYSVSREKKESFPLTVTSAQKNPTAFYLCASSAQPNTEAFFGQGTRLTVV.

This chain connects TRBV3-1 (or the pseudogene TRBV3-2) to TRBJ1-5; D not resolved. This CDR3 has 12 amino acids. Per germline, CDR1 LGHDT and CDR2 YNNKEL (reference sequence). V was clipped by 4 bases and J by 4 bases, with 5 bases between them. CDR3 residues: CASSRANQPQHF. Here the CDR3 DNA reads TGTGCCAGCAGCCGGGCGAATCAGCCCCAGCATTTT.

The chain employs TRBV28 and TRBJ2-7; no definite D call. Trimming shortened V by 5 bases and J by 3 bases, and 8 bases separated the two germline ends. The CDR3 sequence is 12 residues long. CDR1 and CDR2 (germline): MDHEN, SYDVKM. The CDR3 sequence: CASSRTFYEQYV. CDR3 DNA: TGTGCCAGCAGTCGGACGTTCTACGAGCAGTACGTC.

This chain connects TRBV3-1 (or the pseudogene TRBV3-2) to TRBJ2-5; D is undetermined. V lost 3 bases, J lost 9 bases, and 8 bases lay in between. The CDR3 has 11 residues. Germline CDR1 and CDR2: LGHDT and YNNKEL (reference sequence). The CDR3 loop is CASSHSRSQYF. DNA of the CDR3: TGTGCCAGCAGCCACAGCCGGTCCCAGTACTTC.

V usage is TRBV28 and J usage is TRBJ1-5, with a possible D match to TRBD1 (6 bases). This CDR3 spans 15 amino acids. Trimming removed 5 bases at V and 6 bases at J, with 17 bases between. Germline V CDR1 and CDR2: MDHEN, SYDVKM. The CDR3 protein is CASSRDILRAQPQHF. The CDR3 DNA follows: TGTGCCAGCAGTCGGGACATACTAAGAGCTCAGCCCCAGCATTTT.

This rearrangement joins TRBV7-8 to TRBJ1-2; D gene unclear. The length of the CDR3 is 11 residues. The V gene's germline CDR1 is SGHVS and CDR2 FQNEAQ. Trimming took off 1 base at V and 6 bases at J, with 3 bases between the two ends. The CDR3 sequence is CASSLGNGYTF. The DNA of the CDR3 is TGTGCCAGCAGCTTAGGCAATGGCTACACCTTC.